This T cell receptor beta chain is from a study of PD-1 blockade in classical Hodgkin lymphoma. Study-wide results and limits: Newly diagnosed patients were reported to exhibit reduced baseline TCR diversity relative to healthy donors.

About this clone: As yet, its antigen is unknown.

Method: immunoSEQ multiplex PCR; TCRdb's copy keeps in-frame clones and lacks some. The sample consists of 20,000 to 25,000 clones, around 68% of them appearing once. Following autologous stem cell transplantation, relapse occurred in every patient, and exposure to brentuximab vedotin varied. The source was peripheral blood mononuclear cells (PBMCs), collected at baseline. The TCR sequence derives from a human donor with classical Hodgkin lymphoma.

CDR3 amino acids: CASSFSSYEQFF. The CDR3 region has the DNA TGTGCCAGCAGTTTCTCCAGCTATGAGCAGTTCTTC. V is TRBV28 and J is TRBJ2-1; D not resolved. The CDR3 spans 12 residues. The V gene's germline CDR1 is MDHEN and CDR2 SYDVKM. V shed 3 bases and J shed 8 bases, with 8 bases lying between them. Filled out from reference TRBV28 and TRBJ2-1, the complete variable domain reads DVKVTQSSRYLVKRTGEKVFLECVQDMDHENMFWYRQDPGLGLRLIYFSYDVKMKEKGDIPEGYSVSREKKERFSLILESASTNQTSMYLCASSFSSYEQFFGPGTRLTVL.